Listed below are T cell receptor beta chains from one sample, sequenced in a study of T-cell reconstitution after alpha-beta-depleted transplantation in children. TCRdb ran MiXCR on the PCR reads and lists one entry per CDR3 protein. The sample records over 200,000 distinct CDR3 sequences, 11% being singletons. The sequenced sample was PBMCs, obtained before TCRalphabeta/CD19-depleted stem cell transplant. These receptors were obtained from a child under two years old with acute myeloid leukemia, due to receive a stem cell transplant. Each CDR3 is given with its conserved first and last residue. Each record gives: J gene, V gene, CDR3 protein.

TRBJ2-7,TRBV5-6,CASSLTGTTPYEQYF
TRBJ2-3,TRBV29-1,CSVEYWAGGGTQYF
TRBJ2-2,TRBV28,CASSRGDRDTGELFF
TRBJ1-2,TRBV7-2,CASSASPMGGYTF
TRBJ1-2,TRBV11-3,CASSSGGAPTRGYTF
TRBJ1-1,TRBV6-5,CASSYRVLVTVNTEAFF
TRBJ2-1,TRBV7-3,CASSFRGPPDEQFF
TRBJ2-1,TRBV28,CASSLGLAGHEQFF
TRBJ2-3,TRBV29-1,CSVDRWAGMSADTQYF
TRBJ2-3,TRBV25-1,CARGPRLTGTNTDTQYF
TRBJ2-5,TRBV20-1,CSARGPGVSETQYF
TRBJ1-1,TRBV5-4,CASSSESNTEAFF
TRBJ1-2,TRBV6-2/TRBV6-3,CASSPIGTGREGYTF
TRBJ2-3,TRBV7-6,CASRLTGGEGTDTQYF
TRBJ2-5,TRBV7-2,CASSLRTETQYF
TRBJ2-1,TRBV7-3,CASSGRGPYNEQFF
TRBJ2-2,TRBV7-9,CASSPLSEGELFF
TRBJ2-7,TRBV5-1,CASRIAGDPLLFF
TRBJ2-5,TRBV18,CASSPGNQETQYF
TRBJ1-6,TRBV20-1,CSAPIGDPRGSPLHF
TRBJ2-2,TRBV6-1,CASSISCTGELFF
TRBJ1-5,TRBV20-1,CSARSGVGDQPQHF
TRBJ2-2,TRBV11-2,CASSLNPAGVNTGELFF
TRBJ2-5,TRBV20-1,CSAKMETQYF
TRBJ1-3,TRBV5-1,CASSLTGWGAGNTIYF
TRBJ2-5,TRBV12-3/TRBV12-4,CASSRTEEETQYF
TRBJ2-3,TRBV5-1,CASSRQGGADTQYF
TRBJ2-7,TRBV9,CASSVAEGYEQYF
TRBJ2-4,TRBV7-2,CASNSKTDFAKNIQYF
TRBJ1-1,TRBV18,CASSPGKGANTEAFF
TRBJ2-3,TRBV20-1,CSARPSGVSTDTQYF
TRBJ2-5,TRBV20-1,CSASSGPGGTQYF
TRBJ1-1,TRBV2,CASSVGRGANTEAFF
TRBJ2-2,TRBV5-3,CASSLYSRLAGGPDTGELFF
TRBJ2-1,TRBV12-3/TRBV12-4,CASRVESSGYNEQFF
TRBJ2-5,TRBV18,CASSPPGQETQYF